This entry lists 9 T cell receptor beta chains sequenced from one sample in a study of T cell changes during pregnancy in multiple sclerosis. Profiled with immunoSEQ multiplex PCR; TCRdb holds only in-frame clones, not every one. The sample records about 67,000 clones, 91% being singletons. The starting material was peripheral blood, obtained in the first trimester of pregnancy. The receptors were sampled from a female donor with multiple sclerosis, enrolled in a pregnancy study.

The chain couples TRBV6-1 to TRBJ2-7; a possible D gene is TRBD2 (5 bases). This CDR3 has 11 amino acids. Trimming took 7 bases from V and 3 from J, leaving 7 bases between them. Looked up from germline, CDR1 is MNHNS and CDR2 is SASEGT. The CDR3 sequence is CASTGIYEQYF. CDR3 nucleotides: TGTGCCAGCACCGGGATCTACGAGCAGTACTTC.

The chain joins TRBV19 to TRBJ2-7; 9 bases are shared with TRBD2. The CDR3 sequence is 13 residues long. The germline V gene has CDR1 LNHDA and CDR2 SQIVND (reference sequence). Trimming took 2 bases from V and 8 from J; bases not matched to a gene: 4. The CDR3 DNA reads as TGTGCCAGTAGTATAATAGCGGGAGCCCAGCAGTACTTC. Translation gives CASSIIAGAQQYF. The full variable domain, completed using reference TRBV19 and TRBJ2-7, is DGGITQSPKYLFRKEGQNVTLSCEQNLNHDAMYWYRQDPGQGLRLIYYSQIVNDFQKGDIAEGYSVSREKKESFPLTVTSAQKNPTAFYLCASSIIAGAQQYFGPGTRLTVT.

V is TRBV7-2 and J is TRBJ1-6, with 7 bases identical to TRBD1. V shed 5 bases, J shed 4 bases, and the junction held 5 bases outside the gene matches. Germline CDR1 SGHTA, CDR2 FQGNSA. The CDR3 has 15 amino acids. The CDR3 DNA is TGTGCCAGCAGCCTGACAGGGACTTATAATTCACCCCTCCACTTT. It yields the protein CASSLTGTYNSPLHF.

V is TRBV7-8 and J is TRBJ2-3; TRBD2 might be the D (5 bases). The CDR3 sequence is 13 residues long. CDR1 and CDR2 from the germline V gene are SGHVS and FQNEAQ. V was shortened by 5 bases and J by 6 bases, with 12 bases between the two germline ends. CDR3 bases: TGTGCCAGCAGCCCCATCAGAGGGGATACGCAGTATTTT. Amino acids: CASSPIRGDTQYF.

This clone has only one observation. The chain joins TRBV29-1 to TRBJ2-5; 9 bases are shared with TRBD1. The CDR3 is 12 amino acids. Germline assignment: CDR1 SQVTM and CDR2 ANQGSEA. Losses at the gene ends were 7 bases for V and 4 bases for J; bases not matched to a gene: 4. CDR3 in amino acids: CSEQGATETQYF. CDR3 coding DNA: TGCAGCGAACAGGGGGCAACAGAGACCCAGTACTTC.

The V gene is TRBV27, the J gene TRBJ1-2, with TRBD1 matching over 9 bases. V was clipped by 5 bases and J by 7 bases; unmatched bases: 11. There are 15 residues in the CDR3. The germline gives CDR1 MNHEY, CDR2 SMNVEV (reference sequence). CDR3 nucleotides: TGTGCCAGCAGTCCCCGGGACAGGGCTTCTCCTGGCTACACCTTC. It encodes CASSPRDRASPGYTF.

V and J are TRBV27 and TRBJ2-1; tentative D call: TRBD1 (5 bases). The CDR3 length is 15 residues. CDR1 and CDR2 (germline): MNHEY, SMNVEV (reference sequence). Between the trimmed V and J ends, which lost 8 bases and 0 bases, there was a span of 14 bases. The CDR3 bases are TGTGCCAGCCATCCAGGGTATAGCTCCTACAATGAGCAGTTCTTC. The encoded protein is CASHPGYSSYNEQFF.

This chain uses TRBV10-3 with TRBJ1-1; a possible D gene is TRBD1 (6 bases). V shed 6 bases and J shed 4 bases, with 18 bases lying between them. The CDR3 has 15 amino acids. Germline values: CDR1 ENHRY, CDR2 SYGVKD. DNA for the CDR3: TGTGCCATCAGGACAGGACTAGTTAGAGGCACTGAAGCTTTCTTT. Protein sequence: CAIRTGLVRGTEAFF.

The chain couples TRBV5-1 to TRBJ1-1, with 7 bases lining up with TRBD1. Losses at the gene ends were 3 bases for V and 5 bases for J; bases not matched to a gene: 10. This CDR3 contains 15 residues. The germline gives CDR1 SGHRS, CDR2 YFSETQ. CDR3 nucleotide sequence: TGCGCCAGCAGCTCGAAGGGGGCACCGGGGACTGAAGCTTTCTTT. Its protein product is CASSSKGAPGTEAFF.